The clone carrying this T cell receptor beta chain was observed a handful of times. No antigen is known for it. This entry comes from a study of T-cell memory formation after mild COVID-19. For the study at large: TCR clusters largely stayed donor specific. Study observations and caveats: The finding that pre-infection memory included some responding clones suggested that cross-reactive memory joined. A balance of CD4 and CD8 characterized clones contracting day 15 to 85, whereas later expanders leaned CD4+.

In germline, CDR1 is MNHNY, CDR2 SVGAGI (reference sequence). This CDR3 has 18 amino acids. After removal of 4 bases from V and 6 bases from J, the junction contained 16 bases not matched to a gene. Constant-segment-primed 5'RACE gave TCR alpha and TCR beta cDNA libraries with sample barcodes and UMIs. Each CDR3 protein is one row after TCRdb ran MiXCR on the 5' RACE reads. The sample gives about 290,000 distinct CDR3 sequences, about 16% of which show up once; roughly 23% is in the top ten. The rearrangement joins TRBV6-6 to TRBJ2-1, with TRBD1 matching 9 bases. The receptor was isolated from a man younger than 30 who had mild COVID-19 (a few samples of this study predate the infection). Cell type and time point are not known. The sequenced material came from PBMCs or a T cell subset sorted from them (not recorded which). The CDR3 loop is CASSSPWSGTGPPNEQFF. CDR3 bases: TGTGCCAGCAGTTCCCCCTGGTCGGGGACAGGGCCCCCCAATGAGCAGTTCTTC.